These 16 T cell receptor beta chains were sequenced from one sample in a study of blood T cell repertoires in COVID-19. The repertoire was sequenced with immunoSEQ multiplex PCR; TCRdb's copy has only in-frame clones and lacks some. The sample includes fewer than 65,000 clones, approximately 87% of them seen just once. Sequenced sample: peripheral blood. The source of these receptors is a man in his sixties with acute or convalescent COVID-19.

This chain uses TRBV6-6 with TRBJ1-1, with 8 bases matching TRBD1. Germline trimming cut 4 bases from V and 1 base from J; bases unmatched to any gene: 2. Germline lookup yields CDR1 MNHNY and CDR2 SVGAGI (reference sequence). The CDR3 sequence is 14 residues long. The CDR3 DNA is TGTGCCAGCAGTTTGGACAGGGCGAACACTGAAGCTTTCTTT. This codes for CASSLDRANTEAFF.

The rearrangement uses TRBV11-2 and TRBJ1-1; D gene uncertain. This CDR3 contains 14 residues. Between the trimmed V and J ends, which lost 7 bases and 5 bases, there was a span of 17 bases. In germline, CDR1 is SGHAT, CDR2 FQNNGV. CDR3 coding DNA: TGTGCCAGCACCCGGGGTTCGATTGGAACTGAAGCTTTCTTT. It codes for CASTRGSIGTEAFF.

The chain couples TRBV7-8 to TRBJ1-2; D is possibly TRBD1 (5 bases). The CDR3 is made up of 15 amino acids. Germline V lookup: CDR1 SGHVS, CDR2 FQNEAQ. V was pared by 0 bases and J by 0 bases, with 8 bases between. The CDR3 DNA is TGTGCCAGCAGCTTAGCGATAGGGGCTAACTATGGCTACACCTTC. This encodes CASSLAIGANYGYTF.

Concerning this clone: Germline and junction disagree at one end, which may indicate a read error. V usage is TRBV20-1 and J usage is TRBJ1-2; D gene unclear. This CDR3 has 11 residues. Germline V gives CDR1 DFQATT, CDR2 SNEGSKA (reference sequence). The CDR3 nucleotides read TGCAGTGCTACACTACTAGAAGGAAACGCCTTC. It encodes CSATLLEGNAF.

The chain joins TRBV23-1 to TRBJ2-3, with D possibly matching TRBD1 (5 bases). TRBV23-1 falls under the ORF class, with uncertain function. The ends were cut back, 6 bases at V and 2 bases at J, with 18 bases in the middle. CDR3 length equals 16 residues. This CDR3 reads CASSPLGHGHTDTQYF. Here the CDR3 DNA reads TGCGCCAGCAGCCCCCTTGGACACGGTCACACAGATACGCAGTATTTT.

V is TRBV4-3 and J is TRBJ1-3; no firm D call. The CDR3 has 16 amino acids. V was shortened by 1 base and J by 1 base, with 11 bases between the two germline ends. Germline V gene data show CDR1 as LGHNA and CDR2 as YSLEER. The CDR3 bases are TGCGCCAGCAGCCAAGGGCAGGCCGATTCTGGAAACACCATATATTTT. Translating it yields CASSQGQADSGNTIYF.

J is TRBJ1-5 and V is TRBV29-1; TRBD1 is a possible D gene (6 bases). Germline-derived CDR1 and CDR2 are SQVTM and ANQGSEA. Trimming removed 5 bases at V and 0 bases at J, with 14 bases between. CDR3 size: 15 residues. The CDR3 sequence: CSVYARDTSNQPQHF. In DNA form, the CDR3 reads TGCAGCGTTTACGCTCGGGACACTAGCAATCAGCCCCAGCATTTT.

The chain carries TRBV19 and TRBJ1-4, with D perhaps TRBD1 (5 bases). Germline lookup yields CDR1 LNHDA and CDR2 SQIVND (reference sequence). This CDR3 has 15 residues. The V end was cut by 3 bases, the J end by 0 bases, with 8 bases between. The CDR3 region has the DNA TGTGCCAGTAGTATCGACAGAACAACTAATGAAAAACTGTTTTTT. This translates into CASSIDRTTNEKLFF.

Here the CDR3 DNA reads TGTGCCAGCAGCCCTGGACAGGGCCGTTCCGGTGAGCAGTTCTTC. Its translation is CASSPGQGRSGEQFF. The chain employs TRBV28 and TRBJ2-1; TRBD1 aligns across 8 bases. In germline, CDR1 is MDHEN, CDR2 SYDVKM. With V trimmed by 6 bases and J by 9 bases, 13 bases remained unmatched. The CDR3 is 15 residues long. The full variable domain, with the rest looked up from reference TRBV28 and TRBJ2-1, is DVKVTQSSRYLVKRTGEKVFLECVQDMDHENMFWYRQDPGLGLRLIYFSYDVKMKEKGDIPEGYSVSREKKERFSLILESASTNQTSMYLCASSPGQGRSGEQFFGPGTRLTVL.

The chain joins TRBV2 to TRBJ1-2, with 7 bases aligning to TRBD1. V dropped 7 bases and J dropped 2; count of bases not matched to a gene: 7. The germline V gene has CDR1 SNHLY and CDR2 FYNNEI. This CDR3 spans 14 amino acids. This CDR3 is CASTTGQLNYGYTF. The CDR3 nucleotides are TGTGCCAGCACTACGGGACAGCTAAACTATGGCTACACCTTC.

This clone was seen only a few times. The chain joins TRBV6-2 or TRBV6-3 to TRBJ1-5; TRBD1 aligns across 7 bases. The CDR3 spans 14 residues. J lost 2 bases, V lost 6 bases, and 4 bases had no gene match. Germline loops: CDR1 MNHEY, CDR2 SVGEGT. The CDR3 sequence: CASSRTGGNQPQHF. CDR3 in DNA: TGTGCCAGCAGCCGTACAGGGGGCAATCAGCCCCAGCATTTT.

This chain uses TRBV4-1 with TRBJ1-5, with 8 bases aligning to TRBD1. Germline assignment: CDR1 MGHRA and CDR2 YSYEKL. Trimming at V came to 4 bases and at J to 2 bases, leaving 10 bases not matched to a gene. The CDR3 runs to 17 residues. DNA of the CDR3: TGCGCCAGCAGCCGAGGGACAGGCCGCTTTGGCAATCAGCCCCAGCATTTT. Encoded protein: CASSRGTGRFGNQPQHF.

The CDR3 DNA reads as TGTGCCAGCAGGCGGACAGGAGCAAACACCGGGGAGCTGTTTTTT. It is translated as CASRRTGANTGELFF. V usage is TRBV6-1 and J usage is TRBJ2-2; 7 bases match TRBD1. The CDR3 has 15 amino acids. Unmatched junction bases numbered 6, after V lost 6 bases and J lost 2 bases. Germline lookup yields CDR1 MNHNS and CDR2 SASEGT.

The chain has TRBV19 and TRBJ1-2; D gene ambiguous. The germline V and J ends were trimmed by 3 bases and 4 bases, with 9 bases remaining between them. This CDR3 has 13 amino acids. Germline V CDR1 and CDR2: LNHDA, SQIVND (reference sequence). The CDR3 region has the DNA TGTGCCAGTAGTATCGGGTTTTTCTATGGCTACACCTTC. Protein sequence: CASSIGFFYGYTF.

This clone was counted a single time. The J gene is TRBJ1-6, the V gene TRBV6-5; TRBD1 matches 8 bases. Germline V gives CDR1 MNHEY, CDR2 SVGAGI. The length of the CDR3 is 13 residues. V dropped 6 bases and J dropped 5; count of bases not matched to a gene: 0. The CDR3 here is CASRDRDNSPLHF. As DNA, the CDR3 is TGTGCCAGCAGGGACAGGGATAATTCACCCCTCCACTTT.

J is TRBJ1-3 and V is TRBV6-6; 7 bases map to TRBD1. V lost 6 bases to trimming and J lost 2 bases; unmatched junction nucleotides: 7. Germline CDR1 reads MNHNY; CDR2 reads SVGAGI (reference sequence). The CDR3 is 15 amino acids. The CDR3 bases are TGTGCCAGCAGGGGATCGACAGGGCCTGGAAACACCATATATTTT. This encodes CASRGSTGPGNTIYF.